The 19 T cell receptor beta chains below were found in one sample sequenced in a study of T cells after yellow fever vaccination. TCRdb fed the 5' RACE reads into MiXCR, producing one record per CDR3 protein. The sample comprises roughly 340,000 distinct CDR3 sequences, 8.5% to 9% of which are singletons, and 15% to 20% rests with the top ten. The starting material was PBMCs, obtained on the day of the first yellow fever vaccination. The receptors were gathered from a man in his late teens or twenties who received the YFV17D yellow fever vaccine.

The gene calls are TRBV18 and TRBJ1-1, with D tentatively TRBD1 (5 bases). The V gene lost 4 bases and the J gene lost 1 base, with 13 bases spanning the gap. CDR3 length: 15 residues. CDR1 KGHSH and CDR2 LQKENI come from the germline V gene. In nucleotides, the CDR3 is TGTGCCAGCTCACAGGGACGGAGAGGGAACACTGAAGCTTTCTTT. Protein: CASSQGRRGNTEAFF.

The sample holds a few counts of this clonotype. The chain joins TRBV20-1 to TRBJ2-7; maybe TRBD1 (5 bases). Per the germline V gene, CDR1 is DFQATT and CDR2 is SNEGSKA (reference sequence). This CDR3 is built from 14 residues. The V and J ends lost 5 bases and 0 bases respectively, with 14 bases between them. The CDR3 protein is CSAPDSRSSYEQYF. In DNA, the CDR3 is TGCAGTGCTCCCGACAGCCGGAGCTCCTACGAGCAGTACTTC.

The chain is built from TRBV10-3 and TRBJ2-7; the D gene is possibly TRBD2 (6 bases). V was cut by 3 bases and J by 0 bases, with 12 bases left in between. From germline, CDR1 is ENHRY and CDR2 SYGVKD. This CDR3 region has 15 residues. The CDR3, as DNA: TGTGCCATCAGTGATAAGGCGGGGAGCTCCTACGAGCAGTACTTC. Translating it yields CAISDKAGSSYEQYF.

This clonotype was recorded many times. This chain links TRBV12-3 or TRBV12-4 with TRBJ2-3, with TRBD2 matching over 9 bases. The CDR3 loop spans 16 amino acids. Trimming removed 1 base from V and 3 bases from J; junction bases left unmatched: 5. CDR3 DNA sequence: TGTGCCAGCAGTTTAGAAGCGGGGGGCCCGACAGATACGCAGTATTTT. Amino acids: CASSLEAGGPTDTQYF.

This clonotype has ten or more counts. The chain uses TRBV28 and TRBJ2-1, with TRBD2 matching 16 bases. The CDR3 loop spans 19 amino acids. CDR1 MDHEN and CDR2 SYDVKM come from the germline V gene. J was trimmed by 7 bases and V by 2 bases; bases with no gene match: 11. This chain's CDR3 is CASSLLSGTSGGAQNEQFF. The CDR3 region has the DNA TGTGCCAGCAGTTTACTCTCCGGGACTAGCGGGGGGGCGCAGAATGAGCAGTTCTTC.

At least ten counts were recorded for this clonotype. The CDR3 DNA reads TGTGCCAGCAGTGCGGACGGGGTTCAAGAGACCCAGTACTTC. Amino acid sequence: CASSADGVQETQYF. The chain couples TRBV12-3 or TRBV12-4 to TRBJ2-5, with D perhaps matching TRBD2 (5 bases). Between the trimmed V and J ends, which lost 5 bases and 2 bases, there was a span of 12 bases. The CDR3 spans 14 residues.

The sample holds many counts of this clonotype. The chain employs TRBV11-2 and TRBJ2-7, with 7 positions matching TRBD1. Trimming cost V 4 bases and J 1 base; bases outside gene matches: 4. The CDR3 is 14 residues long. Germline V gene lookup returns CDR1 SGHAT and CDR2 FQNNGV. DNA for the CDR3: TGTGCCAGCAGCTACGGGACAGAGTCCTACGAGCAGTACGTC. Translating it yields CASSYGTESYEQYV.

The chain carries TRBV7-2 and TRBJ2-5, with 7 bases identical to TRBD1. This CDR3 comprises 13 residues. Germline loops: CDR1 SGHTA, CDR2 FQGNSA. Trimming at V came to 4 bases and at J to 7 bases, leaving 6 bases not matched to a gene. The CDR3 DNA reads TGTGCCAGCAGCTGGACAGGAGAGGGGACCCAGTACTTC. It translates to CASSWTGEGTQYF. The full variable domain, its missing parts supplied by reference TRBV7-2 and TRBJ2-5, is GAGVSQSPSNKVTEKGKDVELRCDPISGHTALYWYRQSLGQGLEFLIYFQGNSAPDKSGLPSDRFSAERTGGSVSTLTIQRTQQEDSAVYLCASSWTGEGTQYFGPGTRLLVL.

This clonotype was counted only a few times. V gene TRBV6-1 combines with J gene TRBJ2-1; D is tentatively TRBD1 or TRBD2 (5 bases each). V lost 6 bases and J 7 bases, leaving 13 bases between the germline ends. Germline-derived CDR1 and CDR2 are MNHNS and SASEGT. The CDR3 is 13 amino acids. The CDR3 DNA reads TGTGCCAGCAGGCCGGGACCGACAAATGAGCAGTTCTTC. Protein: CASRPGPTNEQFF.

The table lists this clonotype with a few counts. The chain has TRBV5-1 and TRBJ1-1, with D possibly being TRBD1 (6 bases). V lost 3 bases and J lost 1, with 13 bases in between. Germline CDR1 reads SGHRS; CDR2 reads YFSETQ. The CDR3 spans 15 residues. This CDR3 reads CASSYGGAQNTEAFF. For the CDR3, the DNA is TGCGCCAGCAGCTACGGGGGGGCCCAGAACACTGAAGCTTTCTTT.

This clonotype appeared a few times. V is TRBV27 and J is TRBJ1-2; 8 nucleotides match TRBD1. The CDR3 length is 15 residues. Germline V CDR1 and CDR2: MNHEY, SMNVEV (reference sequence). J was trimmed by 4 bases and V by 5 bases; bases with no gene match: 9. The CDR3 loop is CASSPGTGFLYGYTF. CDR3 sequence (DNA): TGTGCCAGCAGTCCCGGGACAGGTTTCCTCTATGGCTACACCTTC.

This clonotype was seen more than once but under ten times. This rearrangement joins TRBV6-2 or TRBV6-3 to TRBJ2-1; D is ambiguous. The germline gives CDR1 MNHEY, CDR2 SVGEGT. Trimming pared 7 bases from V and 4 bases from J, leaving 11 bases between. This CDR3 comprises 13 residues. The CDR3: CASTDALYNEQFF. The CDR3 DNA reads as TGTGCCAGCACCGATGCGTTATACAATGAGCAGTTCTTC.

In its sample, this clonotype was seen many times. This rearrangement joins TRBV3-1 to TRBJ2-2; 9 nucleotides agree with TRBD2. From germline, CDR1 is LGHDT and CDR2 YNNKEL (reference sequence). J gave up 4 bases and V 2 bases, and 2 bases lay outside the gene matches. The CDR3 sequence is 15 residues long. The CDR3 here is CASSQRLAATGELFF. CDR3 nucleotide sequence: TGTGCCAGCAGCCAAAGACTAGCGGCCACCGGGGAGCTGTTTTTT. Supplemented by reference TRBV3-1 and TRBJ2-2, the full variable domain reads DTAVSQTPKYLVTQMGNDKSIKCEQNLGHDTMYWYKQDSKKFLKIMFSYNNKELIINETVPNRFSPKSPDKAHLNLHINSLELGDSAVYFCASSQRLAATGELFFGEGSRLTVL.

V and J are TRBV18 and TRBJ2-5, with TRBD2 identical over 14 bases. The length of the CDR3 is 16 residues. Looked up from germline, CDR1 is KGHSH and CDR2 is LQKENI. Trimming cost V 1 base and J 4 bases; bases outside gene matches: 2. In DNA, the CDR3 is TGTGCCAGCTCACCACGCGGACTAGCGGGGGGAGAGACCCAGTACTTC. This encodes CASSPRGLAGGETQYF.

This clonotype was seen a handful of times. This sequence joins TRBV4-3 and TRBJ1-1; a possible D gene is TRBD1 (5 bases). Between the trimmed V and J ends, which lost 3 bases and 4 bases, there was a span of 18 bases. In germline, CDR1 is LGHNA, CDR2 YSLEER. The CDR3 extends over 16 amino acids. This CDR3 is CASSQQAGRGVTEAFF. The DNA for the CDR3 is TGCGCCAGCAGCCAGCAGGCAGGTCGGGGGGTCACTGAAGCTTTCTTT.

In this sample, this clonotype turned up a few times. This rearrangement joins TRBV7-2 to TRBJ2-2, with 9 bases fitting TRBD2. The CDR3 contains 16 residues. Per the germline V gene, CDR1 is SGHTA and CDR2 is FQGNSA. The ends lost 2 bases at V and 3 bases at J; junction bases unmatched: 4. The CDR3 coding sequence is TGTGCCAGCAGCTTATTAGCGGGGGTTTACACCGGGGAGCTGTTTTTT. Encoded protein: CASSLLAGVYTGELFF.

In this sample, this clonotype turned up a few times. The chain is built from TRBV27 and TRBJ2-1; 7 bases are shared with TRBD2. V trimming: 1 base; J trimming: 5 bases; junction bases outside the gene matches: 5. Germline V lookup: CDR1 MNHEY, CDR2 SMNVEV (reference sequence). The length of the CDR3 is 15 residues. The CDR3 DNA follows: TGTGCCAGCAGTTTATGGGGGGGGGTCGACAATGAGCAGTTCTTC. Translated: CASSLWGGVDNEQFF.

This clonotype was recorded many times. The chain has TRBV5-1 and TRBJ1-2; the D gene is possibly TRBD1 (5 bases). This CDR3 contains 15 residues. Per the germline V gene, CDR1 is SGHRS and CDR2 is YFSETQ. V gave up 0 bases and J gave up 7 bases, with 16 bases separating them. CDR3 coding DNA: TGCGCCAGCAGCTTGGTCGGGGACGGGGTTGGTGGCTACACCTTC. Its translation is CASSLVGDGVGGYTF. Combining the CDR3 with reference TRBV5-1 and TRBJ1-2 gives the whole variable domain KAGVTQTPRYLIKTRGQQVTLSCSPISGHRSVSWYQQTPGQGLQFLFEYFSETQRNKGNFPGRFSGRQFSNSRSEMNVSTLELGDSALYLCASSLVGDGVGGYTFGSGTRLTVV.

This clonotype showed up just a few times. The chain joins TRBV6-1 to TRBJ2-7, with 11 nucleotides matching TRBD1. CDR1 and CDR2 from the germline V gene are MNHNS and SASEGT. With V trimmed by 1 base and J by 7 bases, 6 bases remained unmatched. The CDR3 is 15 residues long. The CDR3 region is CASSEGDRGLVEQYF. The CDR3 nucleotides read TGTGCCAGCAGTGAAGGGGACAGGGGGTTAGTGGAGCAGTACTTC.